These T cell receptor beta chains were read from a single sample in a study of shared clonotypes between healthy human individuals. Method: immunoSEQ multiplex PCR; TCRdb's copy keeps in-frame clones and lacks some. The data show millions of clones, about 95% seen once. The sequenced sample consisted of naive CD4+ T cells sorted from blood. All receptors come from a man between 18 and 29 years old in good health. The CDR3 runs from the conserved cysteine through the conserved F or W. Fields, in order: J gene, D gene, V gene, clone size, CDR3 DNA, CDR3 protein. A D gene is named only where the DNA matches it firmly. Clone size is shown for a subset of rows, as once, few, many or a class of expanded clone.

TRBJ2-7,-,TRBV30,once,TGTGCCTGTGACAGGAGGAGCTCCTACGAGCAGTACTTC,CACDRRSSYEQYF
TRBJ2-7,TRBD1,TRBV2,-,TGTGCCAGCAGCCTTGGGACAGGGTACGAGCAGTACTTC,CASSLGTGYEQYF
TRBJ1-6,TRBD1,TRBV6-6,few,TGTGCCAGCAGTCTGGGACAGGGTCTTCGGGCACCCCTCCACTTT,CASSLGQGLRAPLHF
TRBJ1-6,-,TRBV5-1,once,TGCGCCAGCCGTCGCGAAAATTCACCCCTCCACTTT,CASRRENSPLHF
TRBJ1-1,-,TRBV10-3,-,TGTGCCATCGCCGTTTATAGGGAAGGCACTGAAGCTTTCTTT,CAIAVYREGTEAFF
TRBJ1-2,-,TRBV7-3,-,TGTGCCAGCAGCTTATTTGCAGGGTATGGCTACACCTTC,CASSLFAGYGYTF
TRBJ2-7,-,TRBV15,-,TGTGCCACCAGCAGCCTCCAGGGAGGCTCCTACGAGCAGTACTTC,CATSSLQGGSYEQYF
TRBJ2-4,-,TRBV6-1,-,TGTGCCAGCAGTGAACCGGCCTTAGCCAAAAACATTCAGTACTTC,CASSEPALAKNIQYF
TRBJ1-3,TRBD1,TRBV28,-,TGTGCCAGCAGTCGGGGACAGGGAAGAAGCTCTGGAAACACCATATATTTT,CASSRGQGRSSGNTIYF
TRBJ2-3,-,TRBV9,-,TGTGCCAGCAGCGTCGGAGCAACAGATACGCAGTATTTT,CASSVGATDTQYF
TRBJ2-7,TRBD1,TRBV5-1,-,TGCGCCAGCAGCTTAAAATCGGGCGGTACAGGGGCCTACGAGCAGTACTTC,CASSLKSGGTGAYEQYF